This T cell receptor (beta chain) comes out of a study of spatial heterogeneity in lung cancer. Study overall: Taken at a median of about two years after resection, follow-up PBMC samples underwent sequencing when available. Raw reads contained each unique TCR and UMI combination more than ten times on average. Study conclusions and caveats: Follow-up blood showed ubiquitous expanded tumor TCRs less than blood at resection did.

Using its own MiXCR run on the 5' RACE reads, TCRdb lists one record per CDR3 protein. Found here are about 52,000 distinct CDR3 sequences, 7.4% of them singletons; the top ten hold around 35%. CDR3 length: 16 amino acids. Germline CDR1 SGHVS, CDR2 FQNEAQ. J lost 4 bases, V lost 5 bases, and 11 bases had no gene match. Ten or more counts support this clonotype. Its specificity is unknown. Indicated time point: blood at routine non-recurrence follow-up after resection. Whole RNA came from tumor, nontumor lung or frozen PBMC and was sequenced without being sorted. This specimen consisted of PBMCs, obtained at follow-up. V and J are TRBV7-8 and TRBJ2-1, with 7 bases aligning to TRBD1. This sequence was found in a female donor with early-stage non-small cell lung cancer. DNA for the CDR3: TGTGCCAGCAGCCCCACCTGGACAGGTCAATACAATGAGCAGTTCTTC. Protein sequence: CASSPTWTGQYNEQFF.